This T cell receptor beta chain derives from a study of blood T cell repertoires in COVID-19. Study at large: COVID-19 samples from acute and convalescent phases originated in the United States, Italy and Spain. Sources were T cells, B-cell-depleted T cells, or PBMCs; the material itself was cDNA or gDNA.

The CDR3 consists of 15 residues. In germline, CDR1 is GTSNPN, CDR2 SVGIG (reference sequence). V lost 3 bases, J lost 0 bases, and 12 bases lay in between. In the original analysis: Estimation of nucleated cell counts was performed using reference gene primer amplification. Data came from immunoSEQ multiplex PCR; TCRdb stores just in-frame clones and leaves some out. V and J calls and clone size are given by that table; D and trimming were obtained from the DNA. The table lists about 120,000 clones, 75% to 85% of them singletons, with around 9.3% in the top ten. This TCR came from a human donor in a cohort sampled during active COVID-19. The sample taken for sequencing was peripheral blood. The V call is TRBV30, the J call TRBJ1-3; maybe TRBD1 (6 bases). This CDR3 is CAWSRGGGSGNTIYF. CDR3 sequence (DNA): TGTGCCTGGAGCCGAGGGGGGGGCTCTGGAAACACCATATATTTT.